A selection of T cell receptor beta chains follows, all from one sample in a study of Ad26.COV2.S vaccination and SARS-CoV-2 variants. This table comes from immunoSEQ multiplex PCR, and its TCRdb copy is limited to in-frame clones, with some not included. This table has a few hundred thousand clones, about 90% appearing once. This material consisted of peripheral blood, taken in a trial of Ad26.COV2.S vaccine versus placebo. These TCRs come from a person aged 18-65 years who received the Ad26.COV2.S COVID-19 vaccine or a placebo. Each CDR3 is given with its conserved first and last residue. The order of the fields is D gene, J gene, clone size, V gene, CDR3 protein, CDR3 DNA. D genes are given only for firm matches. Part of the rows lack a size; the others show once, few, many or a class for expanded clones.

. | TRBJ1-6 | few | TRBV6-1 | CASSEADPLTVKASNSPLHF | TGTGCCAGCAGTGAAGCGGACCCTCTGACAGTTAAGGCGTCGAATTCACCCCTCCACTTT
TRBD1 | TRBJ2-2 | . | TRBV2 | CASKRRDRASTGELFF | TGTGCCAGTAAGCGTCGGGACAGGGCCTCAACCGGGGAGCTGTTTTTT
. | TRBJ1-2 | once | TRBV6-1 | CASSDRVGGYTF | TGTGCCAGCAGTGACAGGGTAGGAGGCTACACCTTC
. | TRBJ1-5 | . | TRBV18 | CASSPRVVRDGQPQHF | TGTGCCAGCTCACCGAGGGTTGTCAGGGATGGTCAGCCCCAGCATTTT
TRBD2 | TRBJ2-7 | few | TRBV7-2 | CASSPQREGRYEQYF | TGTGCCAGCAGCCCCCAGCGGGAGGGGCGTTACGAGCAGTACTTC
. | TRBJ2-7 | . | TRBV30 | CAWSMGVEQYF | TGTGCCTGGAGTATGGGAGTAGAGCAGTACTTC
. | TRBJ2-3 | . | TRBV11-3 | CASSSGAGRDTQYF | TGTGCCAGCAGCTCCGGGGCGGGTCGAGATACGCAGTATTTT
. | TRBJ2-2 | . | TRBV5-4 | CASSLGGRQANTGELFF | TGTGCCAGCAGCTTGGGGGGGCGCCAGGCCAACACCGGGGAGCTGTTTTTT
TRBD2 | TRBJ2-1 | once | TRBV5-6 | CASSTTSGGWNEQFF | TGTGCCAGCAGCACGACTAGCGGGGGTTGGAATGAGCAGTTCTTC
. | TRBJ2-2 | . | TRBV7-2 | CASSFRRVARTGELFF | TGTGCCAGCAGCTTCCGGAGGGTTGCGAGGACCGGGGAGCTGTTTTTT
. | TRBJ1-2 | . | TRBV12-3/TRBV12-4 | CASSLANYGYTF | TGTGCCAGCAGTTTAGCTAACTATGGCTACACCTTC
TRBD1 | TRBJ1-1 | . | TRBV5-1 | CASSGGTGLMNTEAFF | TGCGCCAGCAGCGGAGGGACAGGCCTCATGAACACTGAAGCTTTCTTT